The TCR beta chain described here comes from a study of T cell responses to AZD1222 COVID-19 vaccine. Profiling relied on immunoSEQ multiplex PCR, and the TCRdb table lists in-frame clones only, not all of them. The sample yields some 130,000 clones, 70% to 90% seen once. This CDR3 is built from 13 residues. Per the germline V gene, CDR1 is KGHSH and CDR2 is LQKENI. V lost 0 bases and J 5 bases, leaving 7 bases between the germline ends. Here the sequenced sample was peripheral blood, taken on day 0 of AZD1222 vaccination. The chain recombines TRBV18 with TRBJ2-5; D could derive from TRBD1 or TRBD2 (5 bases each). This receptor was identified in an adult in good health. CDR3 in amino acids: CASSPPEGETQYF. The CDR3 nucleotides are TGTGCCAGCTCACCACCTGAGGGGGAGACCCAGTACTTC.